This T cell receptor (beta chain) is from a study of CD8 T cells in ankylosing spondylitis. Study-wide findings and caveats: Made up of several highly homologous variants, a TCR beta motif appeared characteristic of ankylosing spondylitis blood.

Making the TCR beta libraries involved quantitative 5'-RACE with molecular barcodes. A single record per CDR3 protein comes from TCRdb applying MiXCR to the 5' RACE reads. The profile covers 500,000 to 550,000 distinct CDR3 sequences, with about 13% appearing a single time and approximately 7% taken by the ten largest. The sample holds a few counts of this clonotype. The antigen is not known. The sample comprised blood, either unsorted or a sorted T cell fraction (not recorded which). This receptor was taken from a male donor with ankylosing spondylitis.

CDR3 in DNA: TGCGCCAGCAGCATGGGACAGGGGGATTCACCCCTCCACTTT. Protein product: CASSMGQGDSPLHF. V and J are TRBV5-1 and TRBJ1-6; 11 bases are shared with TRBD1. After removal of 4 bases from V and 8 bases from J, the junction contained 2 bases not matched to a gene. The length of the CDR3 is 14 residues. Per the germline V gene, CDR1 is SGHRS and CDR2 is YFSETQ.